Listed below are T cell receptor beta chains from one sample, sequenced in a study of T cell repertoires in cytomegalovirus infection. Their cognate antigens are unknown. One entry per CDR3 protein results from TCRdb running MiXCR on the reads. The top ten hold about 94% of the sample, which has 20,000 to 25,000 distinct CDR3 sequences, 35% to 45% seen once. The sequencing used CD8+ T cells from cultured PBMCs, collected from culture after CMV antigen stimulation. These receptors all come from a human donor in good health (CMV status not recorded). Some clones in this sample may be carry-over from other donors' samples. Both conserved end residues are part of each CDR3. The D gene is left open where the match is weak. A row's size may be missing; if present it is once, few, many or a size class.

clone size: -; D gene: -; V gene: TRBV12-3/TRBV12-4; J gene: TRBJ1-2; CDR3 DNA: TGTGCCAGCAGTTTTGTGGGTTACGGCTATGGCTACTCCTTC; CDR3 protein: CASSFVGYGYGYSF
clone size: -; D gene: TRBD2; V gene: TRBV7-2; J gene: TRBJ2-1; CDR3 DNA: TGTGCCAGCAGCTTTGGACTAGCGGGAGATTATATGCAGTTCTTC; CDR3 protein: CASSFGLAGDYMQFF
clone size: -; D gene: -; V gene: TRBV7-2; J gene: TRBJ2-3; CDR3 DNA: TGTGCCAGCAGCTTAGATCAGAGGTGGGGCACAGATACGCAGTATTTT; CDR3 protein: CASSLDQRWGTDTQYF
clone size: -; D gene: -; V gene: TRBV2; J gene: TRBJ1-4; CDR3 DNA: TGTGCCAGCAAGCGCGGGGGGAAACTGTTTTTT; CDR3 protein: CASKRGGKLFF
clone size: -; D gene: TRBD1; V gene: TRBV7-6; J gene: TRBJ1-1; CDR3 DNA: TGTGCCAGGAGCTGGGGACAGGCCTCTGAAGCTTTCTTT; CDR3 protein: CARSWGQASEAFF
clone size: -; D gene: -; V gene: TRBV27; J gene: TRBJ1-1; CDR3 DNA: TGTGCCAGCAGTCCAGGGACGGCGGCTGAAGCTTTCTTT; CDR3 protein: CASSPGTAAEAFF
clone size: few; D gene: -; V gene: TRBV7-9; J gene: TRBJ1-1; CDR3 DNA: TGTGCCAGCAGCTTACGCCATGTTTTGGGGGTGAACACTGAAGCTTTCTTT; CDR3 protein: CASSLRHVLGVNTEAFF
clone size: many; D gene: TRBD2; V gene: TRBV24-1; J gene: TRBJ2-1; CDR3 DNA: TGTGCCACCAGTGATTCCTCACTAGCGGAATACAATGAGCAGTTCTTC; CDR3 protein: CATSDSSLAEYNEQFF
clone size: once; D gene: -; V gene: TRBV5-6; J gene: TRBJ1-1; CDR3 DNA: TGTGCCAGCAGCTCGACAGGCCTAGCCACTGAAGCTTTCTTT; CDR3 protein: CASSSTGLATEAFF
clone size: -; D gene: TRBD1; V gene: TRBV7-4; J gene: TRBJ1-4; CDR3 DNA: TGTGCCAGCACCTACCCAGGGGGATATAATGAAAAACTGTTTTTT; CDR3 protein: CASTYPGGYNEKLFF
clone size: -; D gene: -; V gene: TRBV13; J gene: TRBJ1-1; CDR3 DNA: TGTGCCACCGAGGGCTCTCCTGGGACTGAAGCTTTCTTT; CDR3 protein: CATEGSPGTEAFF
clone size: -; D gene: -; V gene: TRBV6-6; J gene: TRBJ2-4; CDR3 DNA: TGTGCCAGCAGTTTCCACCTCGACGGTCGGGCGGCCAAAAACATTCAGTACTTC; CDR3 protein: CASSFHLDGRAAKNIQYF
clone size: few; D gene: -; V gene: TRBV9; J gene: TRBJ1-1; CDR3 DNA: TGTGCCAGCAGCCTAGGAGGTCAAGCCACTGAAGCTTTCTTT; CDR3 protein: CASSLGGQATEAFF
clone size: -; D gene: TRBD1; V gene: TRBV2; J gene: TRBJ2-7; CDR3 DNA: TGTGCCAGCACCTGGACAGGGTCCTCCTACGAGCAGTACTTC; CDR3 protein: CASTWTGSSYEQYF
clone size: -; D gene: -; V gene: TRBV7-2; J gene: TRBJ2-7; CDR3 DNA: TGTGCCAGCAGCTGGGGAGGGGGCGGATACGAGCAGTACTTC; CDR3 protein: CASSWGGGGYEQYF
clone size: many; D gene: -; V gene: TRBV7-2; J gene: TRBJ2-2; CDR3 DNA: TGTGCCAGCAGACGACAGGACTACACCGGGGAGCTGTTTTTT; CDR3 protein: CASRRQDYTGELFF
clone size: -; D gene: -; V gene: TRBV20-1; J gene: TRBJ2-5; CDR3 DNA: TGCAGTGCTAGAGGGACTACCCAAGAGACCCAGTACTTC; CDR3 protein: CSARGTTQETQYF
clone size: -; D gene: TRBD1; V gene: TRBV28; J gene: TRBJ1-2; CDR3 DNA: TGTGCCAGCAGTTCGCCCTATACAGGGGTCCCCAACTATGGCTACACCTTC; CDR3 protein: CASSSPYTGVPNYGYTF
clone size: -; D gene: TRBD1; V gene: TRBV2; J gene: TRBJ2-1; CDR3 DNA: TGTGCCAGCATTGATTTTTACAGGGGCGATGAGCAGTTCTTC; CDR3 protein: CASIDFYRGDEQFF
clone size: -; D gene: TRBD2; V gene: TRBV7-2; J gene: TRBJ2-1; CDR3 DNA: TGTGCCAGCAGCTTTAGCGGGGGGGCGATGGGTGAGCAGTTCTTC; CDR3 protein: CASSFSGGAMGEQFF
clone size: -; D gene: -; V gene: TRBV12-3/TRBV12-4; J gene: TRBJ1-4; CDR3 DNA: TGTGCCAGCAAGTTGACAGGAGACCGGAATGAAAAACTGTTTTTT; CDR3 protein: CASKLTGDRNEKLFF
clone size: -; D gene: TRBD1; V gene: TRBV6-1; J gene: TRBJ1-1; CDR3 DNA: TGTGCCAGCAGTGAAGCGACAGGCAGGGGGTCGGCTGAAGCTTTCTTT; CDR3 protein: CASSEATGRGSAEAFF
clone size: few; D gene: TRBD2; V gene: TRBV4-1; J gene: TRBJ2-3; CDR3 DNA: TGCGCCAGCAGCCAGGATAGCGGGAGTACAGATACGCAGTATTTT; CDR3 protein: CASSQDSGSTDTQYF
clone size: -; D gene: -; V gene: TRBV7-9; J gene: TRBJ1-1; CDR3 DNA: TGTGCCAGCAGCTCAAGTCGGACATCAGGGAACACTGAAGCTTTCTTT; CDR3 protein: CASSSSRTSGNTEAFF
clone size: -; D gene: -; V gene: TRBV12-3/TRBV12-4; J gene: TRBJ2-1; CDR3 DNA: TGTGCCAGCAGCACACGCCTTGACAGGCAAAATGAGCAGTTCTTC; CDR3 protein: CASSTRLDRQNEQFF
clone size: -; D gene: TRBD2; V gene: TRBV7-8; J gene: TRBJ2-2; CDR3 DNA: TGTGCCAGCAGCTTACGGCTGCTAGCGGGGGGCGGGAACACCGGGGAGCTGTTTTTT; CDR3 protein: CASSLRLLAGGGNTGELFF
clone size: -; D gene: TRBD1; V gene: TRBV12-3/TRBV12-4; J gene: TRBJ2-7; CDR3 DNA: TGTGCCAGCAGTTTCGCAGGGGGCGCGCCTACTATCTACGAGCAGTACTTC; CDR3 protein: CASSFAGGAPTIYEQYF
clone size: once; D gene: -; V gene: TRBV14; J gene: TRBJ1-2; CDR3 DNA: TGTGCCAGCAGCCCCAGCAGTGTAACCGATTTCTATGGCTACACCTTC; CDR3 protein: CASSPSSVTDFYGYTF
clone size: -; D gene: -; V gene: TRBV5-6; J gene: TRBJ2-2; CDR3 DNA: TGTGCCAGCAGCCCAGGACCATTAGCCGGGGAGCTGTTTTTT; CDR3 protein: CASSPGPLAGELFF
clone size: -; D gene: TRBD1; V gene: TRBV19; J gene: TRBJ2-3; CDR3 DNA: TGTGCCAGTACGCCGGACAGGGGATTGGTAGATACGCAGTATTTT; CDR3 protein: CASTPDRGLVDTQYF
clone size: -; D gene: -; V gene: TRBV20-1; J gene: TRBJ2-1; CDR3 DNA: TGCAGTGCTAGAGGACTTTTTTACAATGAGCAGTTCTTC; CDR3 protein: CSARGLFYNEQFF
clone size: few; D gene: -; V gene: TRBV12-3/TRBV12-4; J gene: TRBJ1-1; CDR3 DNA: TGTGCCAGCAGTTTAAGCCTGGATAAAGCTTTCTTT; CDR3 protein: CASSLSLDKAFF
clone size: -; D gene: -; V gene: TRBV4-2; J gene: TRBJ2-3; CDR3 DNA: TGTGCCAGCAGCCAAGCGGTGTCCGGCGATACGCAGTATTTT; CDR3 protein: CASSQAVSGDTQYF
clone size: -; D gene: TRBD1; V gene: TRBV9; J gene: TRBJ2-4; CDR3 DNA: TGTGCCAGCAGCGTTAACTCCGGGACAGAAAAAAACATTCAGTACTTC; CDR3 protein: CASSVNSGTEKNIQYF
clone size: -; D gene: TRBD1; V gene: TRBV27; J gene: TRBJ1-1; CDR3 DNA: TGTGCCAGCCTCCAGGGGGGTCAGAGGAACACTGAAGCTTTCTTT; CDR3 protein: CASLQGGQRNTEAFF
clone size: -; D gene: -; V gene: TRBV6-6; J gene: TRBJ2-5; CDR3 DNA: TGTGCCAGCAGTGGGAAAAGGGAATTCCAAGAGACCCAGTACTTC; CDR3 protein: CASSGKREFQETQYF
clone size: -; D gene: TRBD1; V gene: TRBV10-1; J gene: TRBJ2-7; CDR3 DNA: TGCGCCAGCAGTGGGGGAGACAGGGGCTACGAGCAGTACTTC; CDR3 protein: CASSGGDRGYEQYF
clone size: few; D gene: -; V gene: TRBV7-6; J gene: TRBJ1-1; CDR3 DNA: TGTGCCAGCAGTAGAAACAGGGAGTCCACTGAAGCTTTCTTT; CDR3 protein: CASSRNRESTEAFF
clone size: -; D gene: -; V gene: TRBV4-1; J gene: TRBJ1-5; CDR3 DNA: TGCGCCAGCAGCCAAGATGGTGGAGGGGGGGGCAATCAGCCCCAGCATTTT; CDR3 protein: CASSQDGGGGGNQPQHF
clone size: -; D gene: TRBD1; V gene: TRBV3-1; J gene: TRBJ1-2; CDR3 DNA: TGTGCCAGCAGCCAGACAGGGGCGGTTTACTATGGCTACACCTTC; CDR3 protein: CASSQTGAVYYGYTF
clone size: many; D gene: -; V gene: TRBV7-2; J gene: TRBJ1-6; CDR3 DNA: TGTGCCAGCAGCCCGCAGGGCAATAATTCACCCCTCCACTTT; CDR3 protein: CASSPQGNNSPLHF